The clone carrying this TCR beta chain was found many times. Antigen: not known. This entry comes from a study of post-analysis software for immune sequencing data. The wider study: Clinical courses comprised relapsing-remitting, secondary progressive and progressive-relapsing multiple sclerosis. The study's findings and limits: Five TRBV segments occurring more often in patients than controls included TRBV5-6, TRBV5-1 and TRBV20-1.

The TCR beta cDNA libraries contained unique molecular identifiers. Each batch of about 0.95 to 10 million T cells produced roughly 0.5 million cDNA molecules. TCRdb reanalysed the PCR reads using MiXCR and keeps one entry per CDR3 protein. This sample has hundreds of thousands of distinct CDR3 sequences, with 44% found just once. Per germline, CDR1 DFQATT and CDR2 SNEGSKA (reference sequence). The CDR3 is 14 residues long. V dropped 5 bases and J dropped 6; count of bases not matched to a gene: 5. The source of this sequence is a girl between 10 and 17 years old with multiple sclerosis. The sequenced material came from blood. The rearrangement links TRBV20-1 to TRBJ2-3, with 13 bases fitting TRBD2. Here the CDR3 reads CSARTSGRSDTQYF. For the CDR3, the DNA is TGCAGTGCTCGGACTAGCGGGAGAAGTGATACGCAGTATTTT.